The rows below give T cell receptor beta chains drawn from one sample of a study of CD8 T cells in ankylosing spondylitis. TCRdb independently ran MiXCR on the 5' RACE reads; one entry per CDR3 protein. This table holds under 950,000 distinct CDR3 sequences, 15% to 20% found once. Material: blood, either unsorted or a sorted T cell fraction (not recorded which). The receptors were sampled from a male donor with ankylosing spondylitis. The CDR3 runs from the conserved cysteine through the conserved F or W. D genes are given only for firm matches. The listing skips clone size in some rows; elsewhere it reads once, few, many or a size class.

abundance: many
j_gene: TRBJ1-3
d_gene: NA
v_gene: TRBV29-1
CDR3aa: CSVDGTVSGNTIYF
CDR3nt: TGCAGCGTTGACGGGACGGTCTCTGGAAACACCATATATTTT

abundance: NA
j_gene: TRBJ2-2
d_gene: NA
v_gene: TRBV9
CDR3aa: CASREGAANTGELFF
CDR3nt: TGTGCCAGCAGGGAGGGGGCAGCGAACACCGGGGAGCTGTTTTTT

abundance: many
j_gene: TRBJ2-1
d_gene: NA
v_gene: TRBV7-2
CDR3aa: CASSFDGYNEQFF
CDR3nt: TGTGCCAGCAGCTTCGACGGGTACAATGAGCAGTTCTTC

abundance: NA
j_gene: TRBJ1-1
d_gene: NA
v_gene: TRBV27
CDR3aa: CASSLSFAREGVHTEAFF
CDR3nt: TGTGCCAGCAGTTTATCGTTCGCCAGGGAAGGCGTCCACACTGAAGCTTTCTTT

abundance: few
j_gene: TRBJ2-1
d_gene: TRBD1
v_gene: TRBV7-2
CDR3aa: CASSRPGTGFGYNEQFF
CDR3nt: TGTGCCAGCAGCCGCCCCGGGACAGGGTTCGGTTACAATGAGCAGTTCTTC

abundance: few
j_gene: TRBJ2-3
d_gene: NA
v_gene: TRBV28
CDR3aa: CASSSGTTASTDTQYF
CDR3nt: TGTGCCAGCAGTTCGGGTACAACGGCCTCCACAGATACGCAGTATTTT

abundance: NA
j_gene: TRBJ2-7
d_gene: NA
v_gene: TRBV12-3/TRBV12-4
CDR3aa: CASSFLGAAYEQYF
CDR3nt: TGTGCCAGCAGTTTTTTGGGGGCGGCCTACGAGCAGTACTTC

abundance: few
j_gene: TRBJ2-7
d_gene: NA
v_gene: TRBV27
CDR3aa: CASSLSASPGGISYEQYF
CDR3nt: TGTGCCAGCAGTTTATCTGCCTCGCCCGGCGGGATTTCCTACGAGCAGTACTTC

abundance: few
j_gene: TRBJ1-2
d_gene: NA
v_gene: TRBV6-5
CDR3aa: CASSSGSLYGYTF
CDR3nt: TGTGCCAGCAGTTCGGGAAGTCTCTATGGCTACACCTTC

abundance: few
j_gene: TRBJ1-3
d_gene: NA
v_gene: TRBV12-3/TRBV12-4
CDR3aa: CASSPLGVISNTIYF
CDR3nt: TGTGCCAGCAGTCCTCTTGGGGTTATATCTAACACCATATATTTT

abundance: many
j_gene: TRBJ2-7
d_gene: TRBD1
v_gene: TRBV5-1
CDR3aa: CASSPLGQGESYEQYF
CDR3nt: TGCGCCAGCAGCCCTCTAGGACAGGGCGAATCCTACGAGCAGTACTTC

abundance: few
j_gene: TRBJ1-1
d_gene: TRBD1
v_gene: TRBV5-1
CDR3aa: CASRGTGGLGTEAFF
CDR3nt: TGCGCCAGCCGGGGGACAGGGGGCTTAGGCACTGAAGCTTTCTTT

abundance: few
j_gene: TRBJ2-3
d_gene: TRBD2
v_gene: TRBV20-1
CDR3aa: CSARDPAGGPRDTQYF
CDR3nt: TGCAGTGCTAGAGACCCAGCGGGGGGGCCCCGTGATACGCAGTATTTT

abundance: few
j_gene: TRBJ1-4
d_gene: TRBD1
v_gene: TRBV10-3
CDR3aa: CAISRDSGATNEKLFF
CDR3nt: TGTGCCATCAGCAGGGACAGCGGGGCAACTAATGAAAAACTGTTTTTT

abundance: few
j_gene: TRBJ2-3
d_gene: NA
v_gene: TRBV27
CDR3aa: CASSLVNTDTQYF
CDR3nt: TGTGCCAGCAGCCTGGTCAACACAGATACGCAGTATTTT

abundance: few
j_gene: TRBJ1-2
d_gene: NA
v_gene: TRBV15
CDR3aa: CATSRDPGKLGYTF
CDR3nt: TGTGCCACCAGCAGAGATCCAGGGAAATTAGGCTACACCTTC

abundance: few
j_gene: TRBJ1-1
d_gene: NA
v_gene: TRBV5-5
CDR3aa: CASSFSASLNTEAFF
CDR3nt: TGTGCCAGCAGCTTCTCGGCGAGCTTGAACACTGAAGCTTTCTTT

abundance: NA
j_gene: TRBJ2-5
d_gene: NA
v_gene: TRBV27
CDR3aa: CASSLFGGRETQYF
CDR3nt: TGTGCCAGCAGTTTATTCGGGGGCCGGGAGACCCAGTACTTC

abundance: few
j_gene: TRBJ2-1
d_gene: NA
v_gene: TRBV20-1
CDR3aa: CSARSSGNRGLF
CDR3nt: TGCAGTGCTAGAAGCTCCGGTAACCGCGGGCTCTTC

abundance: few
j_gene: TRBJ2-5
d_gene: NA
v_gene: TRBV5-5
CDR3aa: CASSLDGAETQYF
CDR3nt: TGTGCCAGCAGCTTGGATGGCGCCGAAACCCAGTACTTC

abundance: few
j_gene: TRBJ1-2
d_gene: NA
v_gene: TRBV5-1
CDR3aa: CASSLAWSEAYGYTF
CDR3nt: TGCGCCAGCAGCTTGGCCTGGTCGGAGGCCTATGGCTACACCTTC

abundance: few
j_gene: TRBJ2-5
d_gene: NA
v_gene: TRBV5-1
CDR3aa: CASSADGRSQETQYF
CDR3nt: TGCGCCAGCAGCGCGGATGGGAGGTCCCAAGAGACCCAGTACTTC

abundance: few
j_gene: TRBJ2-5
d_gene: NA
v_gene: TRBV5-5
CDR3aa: CASSRERTVEGETQYF
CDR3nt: TGTGCCAGCAGCCGCGAGAGAACGGTCGAAGGAGAGACCCAGTACTTC

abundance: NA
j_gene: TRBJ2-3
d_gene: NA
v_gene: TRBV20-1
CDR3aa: CSAREDPTPSTDTQYF
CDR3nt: TGCAGTGCTAGAGAGGACCCTACTCCTAGCACAGATACGCAGTATTTT

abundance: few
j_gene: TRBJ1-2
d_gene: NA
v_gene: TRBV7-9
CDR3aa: CASGQTVEGYTF
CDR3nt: TGTGCCAGTGGACAGACGGTAGAAGGCTACACCTTC

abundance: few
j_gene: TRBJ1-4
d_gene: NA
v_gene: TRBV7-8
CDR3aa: CASSLVQGLGPGSEKLFF
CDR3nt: TGTGCCAGCAGCTTAGTTCAGGGACTAGGGCCAGGTTCTGAAAAACTGTTTTTT

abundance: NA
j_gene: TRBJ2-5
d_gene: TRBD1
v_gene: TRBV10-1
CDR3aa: CASSESKGAQVETQYF
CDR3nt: TGCGCCAGCAGTGAGTCAAAGGGGGCGCAGGTTGAGACCCAGTACTTC

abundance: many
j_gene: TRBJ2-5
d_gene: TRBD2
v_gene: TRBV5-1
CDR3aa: CASSLTGGETQYF
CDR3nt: TGCGCCAGCAGCTTGACGGGGGGGGAGACCCAGTACTTC

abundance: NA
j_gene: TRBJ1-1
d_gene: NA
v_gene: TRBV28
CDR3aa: CASRPPLQGIPTEAFF
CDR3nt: TGTGCCAGCAGGCCTCCCCTCCAGGGTATACCCACTGAAGCTTTCTTT

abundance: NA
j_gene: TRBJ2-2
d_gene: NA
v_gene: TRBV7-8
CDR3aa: CASIKWQGRNTGELFF
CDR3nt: TGTGCCAGCATCAAATGGCAGGGGCGAAACACCGGGGAGCTGTTTTTT

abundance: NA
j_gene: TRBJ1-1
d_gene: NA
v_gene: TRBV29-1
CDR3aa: CSVVSPGSEAFF
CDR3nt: TGCAGCGTTGTCTCTCCCGGGTCTGAAGCTTTCTTT

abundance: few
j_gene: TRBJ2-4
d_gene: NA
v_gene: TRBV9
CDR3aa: CASSTGTQNIQYF
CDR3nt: TGTGCCAGCAGCACCGGGACCCAAAACATTCAGTACTTC

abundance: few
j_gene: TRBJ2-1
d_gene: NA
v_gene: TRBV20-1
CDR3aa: CSPRWELYEQFF
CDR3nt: TGCAGTCCTAGATGGGAGCTATATGAGCAGTTCTTC

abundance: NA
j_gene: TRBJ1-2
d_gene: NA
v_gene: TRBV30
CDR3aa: CAWGLTPNYGYTF
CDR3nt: TGTGCCTGGGGACTGACACCGAACTATGGCTACACCTTC

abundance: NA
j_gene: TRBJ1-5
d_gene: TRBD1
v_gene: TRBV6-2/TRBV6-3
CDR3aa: CASSLRQGVNQPQHF
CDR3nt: TGTGCCAGCAGTTTAAGACAGGGGGTGAATCAGCCCCAGCATTTT

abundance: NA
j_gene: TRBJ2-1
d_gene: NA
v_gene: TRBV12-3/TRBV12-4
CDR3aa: CASSTDRPDEQFF
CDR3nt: TGTGCCAGCAGTACGGACCGCCCTGATGAGCAGTTCTTC

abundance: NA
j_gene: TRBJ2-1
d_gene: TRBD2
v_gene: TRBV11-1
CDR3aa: CATPREAGAPHSYNEQFF
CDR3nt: TGTGCCACCCCGCGGGAAGCGGGAGCCCCACACTCCTACAATGAGCAGTTCTTC

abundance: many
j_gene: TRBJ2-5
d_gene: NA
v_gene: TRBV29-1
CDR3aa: CSVEDPGQERETQYF
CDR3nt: TGCAGCGTTGAAGATCCGGGGCAGGAACGAGAGACCCAGTACTTC

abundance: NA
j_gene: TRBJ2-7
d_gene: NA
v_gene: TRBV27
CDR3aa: CASSLSGDGYEQYF
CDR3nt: TGTGCCAGCAGTTTATCAGGTGACGGTTACGAGCAGTACTTC

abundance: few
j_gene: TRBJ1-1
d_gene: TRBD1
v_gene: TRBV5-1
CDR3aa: CASSLGDRGAEAFF
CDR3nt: TGCGCCAGCAGCTTGGGTGACAGGGGCGCTGAAGCTTTCTTT

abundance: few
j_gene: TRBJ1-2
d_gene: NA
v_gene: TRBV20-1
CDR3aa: CSARVGESTNYGYTF
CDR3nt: TGCAGTGCTAGAGTAGGAGAGAGTACCAACTATGGCTACACCTTC

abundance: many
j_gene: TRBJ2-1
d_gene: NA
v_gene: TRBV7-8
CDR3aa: CASSPGVSEPYNEQFF
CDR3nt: TGTGCCAGCAGCCCAGGGGTGAGCGAACCCTACAATGAGCAGTTCTTC

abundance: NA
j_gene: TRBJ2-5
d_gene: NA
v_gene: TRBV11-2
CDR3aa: CASSPVGGPGGETQYF
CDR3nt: TGTGCCAGCAGCCCGGTGGGGGGGCCAGGTGGAGAGACCCAGTACTTC

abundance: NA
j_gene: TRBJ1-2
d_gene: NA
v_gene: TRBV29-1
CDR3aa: CSVELRQDYGYTF
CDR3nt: TGCAGCGTTGAATTGAGACAGGACTATGGCTACACCTTC